A single sample is the source of the 21 T cell receptor beta chains below, sequenced in a study of beta chain features in type 1 diabetes. The investigators reverse transcribed all of the isolated RNA, so they sequenced expressed TCRB transcripts. Clones were read by immunoSEQ multiplex PCR, and TCRdb kept only the in-frame ones, dropping some. This sample has hundreds of thousands of clones, with roughly 12% found just once. The specimen sequenced was naive CD4+ T cells from blood. These receptors originate from a man between 18 and 35 years old in good health.

In its sample, this clone was seen a few times. The CDR3 sequence: CATNQGWGTEAFF. The CDR3 DNA reads TGTGCCACCAACCAGGGTTGGGGCACTGAAGCTTTCTTT. The chain employs TRBV28 and TRBJ1-1, with D possibly being TRBD1 (5 bases). The germline V gene has CDR1 MDHEN and CDR2 SYDVKM. This CDR3 spans 13 amino acids. V gave up 10 bases and J gave up 4 bases, with 16 bases separating them.

This chain links TRBV28 with TRBJ1-2, with no clear D. Germline CDR1 reads MDHEN; CDR2 reads SYDVKM. V was trimmed by 5 bases and J by 4 bases, leaving 8 bases between them. The CDR3 runs 12 residues. The CDR3 loop is CASSETAYGYTF. CDR3 DNA sequence: TGTGCCAGCAGTGAAACAGCCTATGGCTACACCTTC.

This clone came up a few times. The chain has TRBV19 and TRBJ2-1; TRBD1 is a possible D gene (6 bases). The CDR3 spans 12 residues. With 5 bases removed from V and 10 bases from J, the gap between germline ends came to 12 bases. Germline V gene lookup returns CDR1 LNHDA and CDR2 SQIVND (reference sequence). As DNA, the CDR3 is TGTGCCAGTAGTCACCTAGGGACAGAGCAGTTCTTC. The encoded protein is CASSHLGTEQFF. Full variable domain (missing parts from reference TRBV19 and TRBJ2-1): DGGITQSPKYLFRKEGQNVTLSCEQNLNHDAMYWYRQDPGQGLRLIYYSQIVNDFQKGDIAEGYSVSREKKESFPLTVTSAQKNPTAFYLCASSHLGTEQFFGPGTRLTVL.

This clone was seen a handful of times. This chain links TRBV6-5 with TRBJ2-7, with 10 bases fitting TRBD1. The junction had 6 bases not matched to a gene; V was cut back by 2 bases and J by 2 bases. The germline gives CDR1 MNHEY, CDR2 SVGAGI. The CDR3 is 16 residues long. The CDR3, as DNA: TGTGCCAGCAGTTACCTGGGACAGGGGAGAACCTACGAGCAGTACTTC. This codes for CASSYLGQGRTYEQYF.

This clone was counted between two and nine times. V and J are TRBV28 and TRBJ2-1; 10 nucleotides match TRBD2. The CDR3 spans 16 residues. Germline CDR1 MDHEN, CDR2 SYDVKM. After removal of 4 bases from V and 1 base from J, the junction contained 4 bases not matched to a gene. CDR3 region: CASSSWTSGSYNEQFF. The CDR3 DNA reads TGTGCCAGCAGTTCCTGGACTAGCGGATCCTACAATGAGCAGTTCTTC.

The chain is built from TRBV28 and TRBJ2-3; 9 bases line up with TRBD1. Unmatched junction bases numbered 5, after V lost 5 bases and J lost 5 bases. The CDR3 length is 14 residues. Germline V CDR1 and CDR2: MDHEN, SYDVKM. In nucleotides, the CDR3 is TGTGCCAGCAGTCCCGACAGGGGGAGAGATACGCAGTATTTT. This sequence encodes CASSPDRGRDTQYF.

This clone was seen more than once but under ten times. The V gene is TRBV7-9, the J gene TRBJ2-7, with TRBD2 matching over 8 bases. CDR3 size: 14 residues. Trimming at V came to 5 bases and at J to 3 bases, leaving 6 bases not matched to a gene. Germline CDR1 SEHNR, CDR2 FQNEAQ (reference sequence). The CDR3 nucleotides read TGTGCCAGCAGCCCTGCGGGGGGCCTCTACGAGCAGTACTTC. As protein: CASSPAGGLYEQYF.

The J gene is TRBJ2-7, the V gene TRBV6-1; D is possibly TRBD1 (5 bases). CDR3 size: 15 residues. Trimming removed 2 bases from V and 1 base from J, with 12 bases in between. CDR1 is MNHNS and CDR2 is SASEGT in the germline V gene. CDR3: CASSELGLLSYEQYF. CDR3 DNA: TGTGCCAGCAGTGAATTGGGGCTGCTATCCTACGAGCAGTACTTC.

The V call is TRBV6-5, the J call TRBJ2-1, with TRBD2 matching over 14 bases. J was trimmed by 7 bases and V by 2 bases; bases with no gene match: 4. Germline CDR1 MNHEY, CDR2 SVGAGI. The CDR3 is made up of 16 amino acids. DNA of the CDR3: TGTGCCAGCAGTTACGGTGGGACTAGCGGGAGAAATGAGCAGTTCTTC. This gives the protein CASSYGGTSGRNEQFF.

This clone was detected only a few times. The chain combines TRBV9 with TRBJ2-5; 9 bases are a match to TRBD2. Trimming removed 0 bases from V and 7 bases from J; junction bases left unmatched: 19. The CDR3 consists of 19 residues. Germline V gives CDR1 SGDLS, CDR2 YYNGEE. The CDR3 is CASSVGAGSGRVPQATQYF. Written as DNA, the CDR3 is TGTGCCAGCAGCGTAGGGGCCGGTAGCGGGAGAGTCCCCCAGGCGACCCAGTACTTC. Full variable domain (rest looked up from reference TRBV9 and TRBJ2-5): DSGVTQTPKHLITATGQRVTLRCSPRSGDLSVYWYQQSLDQGLQFLIQYYNGEERAKGNILERFSAQQFPDLHSELNLSSLELGDSALYFCASSVGAGSGRVPQATQYFGPGTRLLVL.

This chain connects TRBV9 to TRBJ2-7; perhaps TRBD1 as D (6 bases). The length of the CDR3 is 16 residues. From germline, CDR1 is SGDLS and CDR2 YYNGEE. The V end lost 3 bases, the J end lost 0 bases, and 16 bases lay between the germline ends. As DNA, the CDR3 is TGTGCCAGCAGCGAAGGACCGGGACACCGCTCCTACGAGCAGTACTTC. Encoded protein: CASSEGPGHRSYEQYF.

The chain couples TRBV29-1 to TRBJ2-1, with TRBD1 identical over 7 bases. V lost 4 bases to trimming and J lost 2 bases; unmatched junction nucleotides: 5. The length of the CDR3 is 14 residues. CDR1 and CDR2 (germline): SQVTM, ANQGSEA. CDR3 sequence (DNA): TGCAGCGTTGCCCCCACAGGGGCCTACAATGAGCAGTTCTTC. As protein: CSVAPTGAYNEQFF.

The table lists this clone with a few counts. The chain has TRBV18 and TRBJ1-5; TRBD1 aligns across 12 bases. This CDR3 region has 15 residues. V lost 10 bases to trimming and J lost 7 bases; unmatched junction nucleotides: 11. Per germline, CDR1 KGHSH and CDR2 LQKENI. CDR3 residues: CATASGTGGGQPQHF. In nucleotides, the CDR3 is TGTGCCACCGCCTCCGGGACAGGGGGCGGCCAGCCCCAGCATTTT.

Only a few counts were recorded for this clone. The genes are TRBV28 and TRBJ2-7, with D uncertain. The CDR3 has 13 residues. Germline CDR1 is MDHEN and CDR2 is SYDVKM. V was shortened by 2 bases and J by 3 bases, with 8 bases between the two germline ends. The CDR3 here is CASSLASYYEQYF. CDR3 nucleotide sequence: TGTGCCAGCAGTTTAGCCAGTTACTACGAGCAGTACTTC.

This clone was picked up a small number of times. The chain carries TRBV18 and TRBJ1-6; 9 nucleotides agree with TRBD1. CDR3 length equals 15 residues. The V and J ends lost 5 bases and 10 bases, in that order; junction bases with no gene match: 9. CDR1 KGHSH and CDR2 LQKENI come from the germline V gene. CDR3 amino acids: CASSTGQGSRSPLHF. For the CDR3, the DNA is TGTGCCAGCTCAACAGGACAGGGGAGTAGATCACCCCTCCACTTT.

This sequence joins TRBV15 and TRBJ2-3, with D possibly matching TRBD1 (5 bases). CDR1 is LNHNV and CDR2 is YYDKDF in the germline V gene (reference sequence). This CDR3 has 17 residues. Trimming stripped 0 bases from V and 4 bases from J, with 17 bases between. The CDR3 sequence: CATSRDLSRGYPDTQYF. The CDR3 DNA is TGTGCCACCAGCAGAGATCTCAGTAGGGGATACCCAGATACGCAGTATTTT.

The chain joins TRBV2 to TRBJ2-7, with 9 bases that match TRBD1. With V trimmed by 6 bases and J by 5 bases, 8 bases remained unmatched. This CDR3 has 14 residues. Germline V gene lookup returns CDR1 SNHLY and CDR2 FYNNEI. The CDR3 DNA is TGTGCCAGCAGCGTGGACAGGGGAATAGACGAGCAGTACTTC. Translating it yields CASSVDRGIDEQYF. Looking up the rest from reference TRBV2 and TRBJ2-7 gives the full variable domain: EPEVTQTPSHQVTQMGQEVILRCVPISNHLYFYWYRQILGQKVEFLVSFYNNEISEKSEIFDDQFSVERPDGSNFTLKIRSTKLEDSAMYFCASSVDRGIDEQYFGPGTRLTVT.

The chain recombines TRBV5-6 with TRBJ2-5; 12 nucleotides match TRBD2. The CDR3 is 15 residues long. Germline V gene sequence: CDR1 SGHDT, CDR2 YYEEEE. V was clipped by 7 bases and J by 4 bases; unmatched bases: 8. DNA for the CDR3: TGTGCCAGCCTCCTAGCGGGAGGGCCGGGAGAGACCCAGTACTTC. Protein: CASLLAGGPGETQYF.

This clone has just a few counts. The chain recombines TRBV9 with TRBJ2-1, with D maybe TRBD2 (6 bases). The CDR3 has 16 amino acids. V lost 0 bases, J lost 4 bases, and 14 bases lay in between. Germline V CDR1 and CDR2: SGDLS, YYNGEE. CDR3 nucleotide sequence: TGTGCCAGCAGCGTAGCCCGGGGGAATGGGTACAATGAGCAGTTCTTC. This translates into CASSVARGNGYNEQFF.

This clone was picked up a small number of times. This rearrangement joins TRBV7-9 to TRBJ1-1; the match to TRBD1 covers 7 bases. The V gene's germline CDR1 is SEHNR and CDR2 FQNEAQ (reference sequence). The length of the CDR3 is 15 residues. After removal of 2 bases from V and 0 bases from J, the junction contained 3 bases not matched to a gene. The CDR3 loop is CASSLQGTVNTEAFF. CDR3 nucleotides: TGTGCCAGCAGCTTACAAGGGACAGTGAACACTGAAGCTTTCTTT.

This clone has a handful of counts. The V gene is TRBV18, the J gene TRBJ1-1; 9 bases are a match to TRBD1. This CDR3 is built from 18 residues. Per the germline V gene, CDR1 is KGHSH and CDR2 is LQKENI. With V trimmed by 3 bases and J by 0 bases, 11 bases remained unmatched. The CDR3 here is CASSPGQGRRTLNTEAFF. The CDR3 region has the DNA TGTGCCAGCTCACCCGGACAGGGGAGGAGGACCCTGAACACTGAAGCTTTCTTT.